This entry is about one T cell receptor beta chain. Its antigen is still unknown. Using immunoSEQ multiplex PCR, the repertoire was profiled, and TCRdb retains in-frame clones only, with some absent. Of approximately 470,000 clones listed, 81% are singletons. The sample comes from a study of shared clonotypes between healthy human individuals. The CDR3 has 14 amino acids. V gave up 4 bases and J gave up 7 bases, with 13 bases separating them. The germline V gene has CDR1 SGHNT and CDR2 YENEEA. Notes on the study in general: An expected dependence of interdonor clonotype sharing on sequencing depth was noted.

The source of this sequence is a woman aged 40 to 55 in good health. Some clones in this sample may be carry-over from other donors' samples. Sequenced input: PBMCs. The chain employs TRBV11-3 and TRBJ2-2; possibly TRBD1 or TRBD2 for D (6 bases each). CDR3 nucleotides: TGTGCCAGCAGCTCCCAGGGGCGGGGCGGGGAGCTGTTTTTT. Translated, it gives CASSSQGRGGELFF.